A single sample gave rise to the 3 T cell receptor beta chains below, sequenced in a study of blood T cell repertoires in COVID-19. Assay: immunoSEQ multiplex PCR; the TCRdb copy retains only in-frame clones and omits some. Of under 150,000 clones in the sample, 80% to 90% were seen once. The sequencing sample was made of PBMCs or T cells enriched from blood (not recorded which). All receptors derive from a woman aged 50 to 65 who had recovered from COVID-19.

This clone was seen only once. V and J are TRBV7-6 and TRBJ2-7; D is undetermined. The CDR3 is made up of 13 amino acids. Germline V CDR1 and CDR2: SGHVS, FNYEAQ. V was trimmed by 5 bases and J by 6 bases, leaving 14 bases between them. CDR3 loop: CASSQDQAREQYF. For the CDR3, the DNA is TGTGCCAGCAGCCAAGACCAGGCACGCGAGCAGTACTTC.

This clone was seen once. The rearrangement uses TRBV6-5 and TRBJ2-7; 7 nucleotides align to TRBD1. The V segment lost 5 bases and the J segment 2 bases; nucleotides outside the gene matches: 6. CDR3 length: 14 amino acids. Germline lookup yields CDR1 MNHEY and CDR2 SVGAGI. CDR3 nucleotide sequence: TGTGCCAGCAGTATCGGAGACAGGGCCTACGAGCAGTACTTC. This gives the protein CASSIGDRAYEQYF.

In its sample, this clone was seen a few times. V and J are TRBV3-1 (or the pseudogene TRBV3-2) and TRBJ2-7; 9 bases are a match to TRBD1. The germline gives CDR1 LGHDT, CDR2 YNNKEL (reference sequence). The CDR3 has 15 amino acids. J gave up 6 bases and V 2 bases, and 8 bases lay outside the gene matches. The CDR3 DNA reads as TGTGCCAGCAGCCAAAACAGGGGGCGCAACTCCGAGCAGTACTTC. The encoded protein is CASSQNRGRNSEQYF.